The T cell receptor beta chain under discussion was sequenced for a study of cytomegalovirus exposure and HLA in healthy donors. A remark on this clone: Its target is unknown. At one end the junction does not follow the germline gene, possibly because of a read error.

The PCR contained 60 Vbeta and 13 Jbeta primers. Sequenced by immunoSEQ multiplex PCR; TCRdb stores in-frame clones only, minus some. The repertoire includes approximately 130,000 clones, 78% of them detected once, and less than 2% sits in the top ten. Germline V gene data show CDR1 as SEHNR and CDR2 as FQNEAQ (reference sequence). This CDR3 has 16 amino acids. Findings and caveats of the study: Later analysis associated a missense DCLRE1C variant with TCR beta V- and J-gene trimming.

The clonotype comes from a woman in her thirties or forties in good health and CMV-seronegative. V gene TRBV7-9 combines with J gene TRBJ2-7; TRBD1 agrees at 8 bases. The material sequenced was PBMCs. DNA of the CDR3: TGTTCCAGCAGCTTAGTGGGACAGGAGTACTCCTACGAGCAGTACTTC. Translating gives CSSSLVGQEYSYEQYF.